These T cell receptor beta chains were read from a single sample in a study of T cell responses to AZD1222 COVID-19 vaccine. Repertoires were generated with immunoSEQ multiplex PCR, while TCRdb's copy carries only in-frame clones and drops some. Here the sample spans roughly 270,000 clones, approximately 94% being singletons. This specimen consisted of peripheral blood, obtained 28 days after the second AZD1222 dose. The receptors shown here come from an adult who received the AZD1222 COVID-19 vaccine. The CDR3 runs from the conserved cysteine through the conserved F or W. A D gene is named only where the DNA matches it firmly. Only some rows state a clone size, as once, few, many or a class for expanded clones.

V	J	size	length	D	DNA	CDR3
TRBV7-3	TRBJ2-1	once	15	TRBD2	TGTGCCAGCAGCGCAGCTAGCGGGAGAATGGTTGAGCAGTTCTTC	CASSAASGRMVEQFF
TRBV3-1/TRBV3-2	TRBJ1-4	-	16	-	TGTGCCAGCAGCCTGGGGATGCAGGGTTCTAATGAAAAACTGTTTTTT	CASSLGMQGSNEKLFF
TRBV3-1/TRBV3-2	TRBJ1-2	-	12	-	TGTGCCAGCAGCTTAGAGGCCGCTGACTACACCTTC	CASSLEAADYTF
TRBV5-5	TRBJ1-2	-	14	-	TGTGCCAGCAGCTTGGGTCTGGGAATCTTTGTCGACACCTTC	CASSLGLGIFVDTF
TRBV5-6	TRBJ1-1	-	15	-	TGTGCCAGCAGCTTACCCGCGGCAGTGGGGACTGAAGCTTTCTTT	CASSLPAAVGTEAFF
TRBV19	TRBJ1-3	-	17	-	TGTGCCAGTACCCCTTCAGGGACACCCGGCTCTGGAAACACCATATATTTT	CASTPSGTPGSGNTIYF
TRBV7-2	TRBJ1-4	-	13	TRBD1	TGTGCCAGCAGCCGGACAGGGCAAGAAAAACTGTTTTTT	CASSRTGQEKLFF
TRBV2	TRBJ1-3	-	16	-	TGTGCCAGCTCATCGGTCAGGGACCTCTCTGGAAACACCATATATTTT	CASSSVRDLSGNTIYF
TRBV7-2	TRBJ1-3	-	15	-	TGTGCCAGCAGCTTAGAGAGCCGGCCTGGAAACACCATATATTTT	CASSLESRPGNTIYF
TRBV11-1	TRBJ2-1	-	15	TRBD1	TGTGCCAGCAGCTTAGAGAGGGGGCAGTACAATGAGCAGTTCTTC	CASSLERGQYNEQFF
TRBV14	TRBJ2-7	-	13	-	TGTGCCAGCAGCCAAGAACGGGTCTGGGAGCAGTACTTC	CASSQERVWEQYF
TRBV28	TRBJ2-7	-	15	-	TGTGCCAGCACCTCCCAGGGCAGGGGAGGTGACGAGCAGTACTTC	CASTSQGRGGDEQYF
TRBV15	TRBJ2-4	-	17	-	TGTGCCACCAGCAGCCTCGGGACCACGGTAGCCAAAAACATTCAGTACTTC	CATSSLGTTVAKNIQYF
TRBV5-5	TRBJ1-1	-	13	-	TGTGCCAGCAGTTTCGGATTGAACACTGAAGCTTTCTTT	CASSFGLNTEAFF
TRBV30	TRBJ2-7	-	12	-	TGTGCCTGGAGTCCCCGAAAGATCGAGCAGTACTTC	CAWSPRKIEQYF
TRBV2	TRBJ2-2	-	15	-	TGTGCCAGCAGGGTACAGGAAACGAACACCGGGGAGCTGTTTTTT	CASRVQETNTGELFF
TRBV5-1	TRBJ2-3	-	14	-	TGCGCCAGCAGCTTGGGGGGCAGCACAGATACGCAGTATTTT	CASSLGGSTDTQYF
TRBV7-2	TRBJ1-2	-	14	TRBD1	TGTGCCAGCAGCACGACAGGGGGGGGCTATGGCTACACCTTC	CASSTTGGGYGYTF
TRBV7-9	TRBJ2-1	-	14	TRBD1	TGTGCCAGCAGTCCGACAGGGACCTACAATGAGCAGTTCTTC	CASSPTGTYNEQFF
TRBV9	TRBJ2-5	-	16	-	TGTGCCAGCAGCTCAAGTGCTTTACACCTCGGAGAGACCCAGTACTTC	CASSSSALHLGETQYF
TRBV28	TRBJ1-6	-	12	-	TGTGCCAGCGGCAGGGCCGATTCACCCCTCCACTTT	CASGRADSPLHF
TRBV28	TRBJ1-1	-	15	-	TGTGCCGTACCGACAGGCCCCCGCGGGAACACTGAAGCTTTCTTT	CAVPTGPRGNTEAFF
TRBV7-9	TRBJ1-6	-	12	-	TGTGCCAGCACCCTAGTGGGTTCACCCCTCCACTTT	CASTLVGSPLHF
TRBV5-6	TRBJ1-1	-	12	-	TGTGCCAGCAGCTTGGTTCTTACTGAAGCTTTCTTT	CASSLVLTEAFF
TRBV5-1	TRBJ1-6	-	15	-	TGCGCCAGCAGCTTGGAAGGCGGGACCTCTTTAGCCCTCCACTTT	CASSLEGGTSLALHF
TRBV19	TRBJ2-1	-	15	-	TGTGCCAGTAGTATAGGCGGTAGCGTATACAATGAGCAGTTCTTC	CASSIGGSVYNEQFF
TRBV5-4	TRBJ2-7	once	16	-	TGTGCCAGCAGCGGACTCCCGGGGCAACCAGGCTACGAGCAGTACTTC	CASSGLPGQPGYEQYF
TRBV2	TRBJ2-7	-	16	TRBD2	TGTGCCAGCAGTGAATTATTAGCGGGGGCGACGTCTAAGCAGTACTTC	CASSELLAGATSKQYF
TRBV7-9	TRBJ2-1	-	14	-	TGTGCTTACACCCCGGGGGCAGCCTACAATGAGCAGTTCTTC	CAYTPGAAYNEQFF
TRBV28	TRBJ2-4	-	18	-	TGTGCCAGCAGCCCTTTTGCTGTCGGGCCTTCAACAAAAAACATTCAGTACTTC	CASSPFAVGPSTKNIQYF
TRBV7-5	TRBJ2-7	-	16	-	TGTGCCAGAGGAGGGCTGGCTAGCGGGCCTGACTACGAGCAGTACTTC	CARGGLASGPDYEQYF
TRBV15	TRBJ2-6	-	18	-	TGTGCCACCAGCAGTCTTGAGGATGCTACCTCTGGGGCCAACGTCCTGACTTTC	CATSSLEDATSGANVLTF
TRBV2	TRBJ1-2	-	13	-	TGTGCCAGCAGTTTGGGGCCGGGCGGAGGCTACACCTTC	CASSLGPGGGYTF
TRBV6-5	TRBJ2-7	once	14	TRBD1	TGTGCCAGCAGGACCGGGACAGGGGGTCGCGAGCAGTACTTC	CASRTGTGGREQYF
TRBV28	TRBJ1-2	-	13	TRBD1	TGTGCCAGCAGTCCCAGGGGGGTCTATGGCTACACCTTC	CASSPRGVYGYTF
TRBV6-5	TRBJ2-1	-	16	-	TGTGCCAGCAGTTCCTCGGGGGAGTTCTCCTACAATGAGCAGTTCTTC	CASSSSGEFSYNEQFF
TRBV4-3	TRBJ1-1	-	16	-	TGCGCCAGCAGCCAATGGGACAACGAATTGAACACTGAAGCTTTCTTT	CASSQWDNELNTEAFF
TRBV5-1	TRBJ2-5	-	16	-	TGCGCCAGCAGCTTGGGCAGACTCGGACCGGGGGAGACCCAGTACTTC	CASSLGRLGPGETQYF
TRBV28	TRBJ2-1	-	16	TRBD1	TGTGCCAGCAGTTTACTAGGGGGCCGCTCCTACAATGAGCAGTTCTTC	CASSLLGGRSYNEQFF
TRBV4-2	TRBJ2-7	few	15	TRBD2	TGTGCCAGCAGCGCTCGACTAGCGGGGGGCAGCGAGCAGTACTTC	CASSARLAGGSEQYF
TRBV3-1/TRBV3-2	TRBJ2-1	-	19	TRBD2	TGTGCCAGCAGCCAAGCGCAAATCGGACTAGCGGGGGGCTGGGGTGAGCAGTTCTTC	CASSQAQIGLAGGWGEQFF
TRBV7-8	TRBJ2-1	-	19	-	TGTGCCAGCAGCTTAGCCCGCTTTCCCGGGACATATTTGGATAGTGAGCAGTTCTTC	CASSLARFPGTYLDSEQFF
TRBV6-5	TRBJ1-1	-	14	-	TGTGCCAGCAGGGAGGGTAGACAAAACACTGAAGCTTTCTTT	CASREGRQNTEAFF
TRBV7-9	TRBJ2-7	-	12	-	TGTGCCAGCAGCTTAGCGGATCGACAGCAGTACTTC	CASSLADRQQYF
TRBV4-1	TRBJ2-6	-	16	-	TGCGCCAGCAGCCAAGGTGGAGGGGGTGGGGCCAACGTCCTGACTTTC	CASSQGGGGGANVLTF
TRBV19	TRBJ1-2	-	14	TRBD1	TGTGCCAGTAGTAGAGACAGGGGAATTCATGGCTACACCTTC	CASSRDRGIHGYTF
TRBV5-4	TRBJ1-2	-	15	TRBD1	TGTGCCAGCAGCTCCAGAATGACAGGGATGGATGGCTACACCTTC	CASSSRMTGMDGYTF
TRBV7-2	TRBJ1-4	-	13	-	TGTGCCAGCAGCTTATTGTTGGGTGAAAAACTGTTTTTT	CASSLLLGEKLFF